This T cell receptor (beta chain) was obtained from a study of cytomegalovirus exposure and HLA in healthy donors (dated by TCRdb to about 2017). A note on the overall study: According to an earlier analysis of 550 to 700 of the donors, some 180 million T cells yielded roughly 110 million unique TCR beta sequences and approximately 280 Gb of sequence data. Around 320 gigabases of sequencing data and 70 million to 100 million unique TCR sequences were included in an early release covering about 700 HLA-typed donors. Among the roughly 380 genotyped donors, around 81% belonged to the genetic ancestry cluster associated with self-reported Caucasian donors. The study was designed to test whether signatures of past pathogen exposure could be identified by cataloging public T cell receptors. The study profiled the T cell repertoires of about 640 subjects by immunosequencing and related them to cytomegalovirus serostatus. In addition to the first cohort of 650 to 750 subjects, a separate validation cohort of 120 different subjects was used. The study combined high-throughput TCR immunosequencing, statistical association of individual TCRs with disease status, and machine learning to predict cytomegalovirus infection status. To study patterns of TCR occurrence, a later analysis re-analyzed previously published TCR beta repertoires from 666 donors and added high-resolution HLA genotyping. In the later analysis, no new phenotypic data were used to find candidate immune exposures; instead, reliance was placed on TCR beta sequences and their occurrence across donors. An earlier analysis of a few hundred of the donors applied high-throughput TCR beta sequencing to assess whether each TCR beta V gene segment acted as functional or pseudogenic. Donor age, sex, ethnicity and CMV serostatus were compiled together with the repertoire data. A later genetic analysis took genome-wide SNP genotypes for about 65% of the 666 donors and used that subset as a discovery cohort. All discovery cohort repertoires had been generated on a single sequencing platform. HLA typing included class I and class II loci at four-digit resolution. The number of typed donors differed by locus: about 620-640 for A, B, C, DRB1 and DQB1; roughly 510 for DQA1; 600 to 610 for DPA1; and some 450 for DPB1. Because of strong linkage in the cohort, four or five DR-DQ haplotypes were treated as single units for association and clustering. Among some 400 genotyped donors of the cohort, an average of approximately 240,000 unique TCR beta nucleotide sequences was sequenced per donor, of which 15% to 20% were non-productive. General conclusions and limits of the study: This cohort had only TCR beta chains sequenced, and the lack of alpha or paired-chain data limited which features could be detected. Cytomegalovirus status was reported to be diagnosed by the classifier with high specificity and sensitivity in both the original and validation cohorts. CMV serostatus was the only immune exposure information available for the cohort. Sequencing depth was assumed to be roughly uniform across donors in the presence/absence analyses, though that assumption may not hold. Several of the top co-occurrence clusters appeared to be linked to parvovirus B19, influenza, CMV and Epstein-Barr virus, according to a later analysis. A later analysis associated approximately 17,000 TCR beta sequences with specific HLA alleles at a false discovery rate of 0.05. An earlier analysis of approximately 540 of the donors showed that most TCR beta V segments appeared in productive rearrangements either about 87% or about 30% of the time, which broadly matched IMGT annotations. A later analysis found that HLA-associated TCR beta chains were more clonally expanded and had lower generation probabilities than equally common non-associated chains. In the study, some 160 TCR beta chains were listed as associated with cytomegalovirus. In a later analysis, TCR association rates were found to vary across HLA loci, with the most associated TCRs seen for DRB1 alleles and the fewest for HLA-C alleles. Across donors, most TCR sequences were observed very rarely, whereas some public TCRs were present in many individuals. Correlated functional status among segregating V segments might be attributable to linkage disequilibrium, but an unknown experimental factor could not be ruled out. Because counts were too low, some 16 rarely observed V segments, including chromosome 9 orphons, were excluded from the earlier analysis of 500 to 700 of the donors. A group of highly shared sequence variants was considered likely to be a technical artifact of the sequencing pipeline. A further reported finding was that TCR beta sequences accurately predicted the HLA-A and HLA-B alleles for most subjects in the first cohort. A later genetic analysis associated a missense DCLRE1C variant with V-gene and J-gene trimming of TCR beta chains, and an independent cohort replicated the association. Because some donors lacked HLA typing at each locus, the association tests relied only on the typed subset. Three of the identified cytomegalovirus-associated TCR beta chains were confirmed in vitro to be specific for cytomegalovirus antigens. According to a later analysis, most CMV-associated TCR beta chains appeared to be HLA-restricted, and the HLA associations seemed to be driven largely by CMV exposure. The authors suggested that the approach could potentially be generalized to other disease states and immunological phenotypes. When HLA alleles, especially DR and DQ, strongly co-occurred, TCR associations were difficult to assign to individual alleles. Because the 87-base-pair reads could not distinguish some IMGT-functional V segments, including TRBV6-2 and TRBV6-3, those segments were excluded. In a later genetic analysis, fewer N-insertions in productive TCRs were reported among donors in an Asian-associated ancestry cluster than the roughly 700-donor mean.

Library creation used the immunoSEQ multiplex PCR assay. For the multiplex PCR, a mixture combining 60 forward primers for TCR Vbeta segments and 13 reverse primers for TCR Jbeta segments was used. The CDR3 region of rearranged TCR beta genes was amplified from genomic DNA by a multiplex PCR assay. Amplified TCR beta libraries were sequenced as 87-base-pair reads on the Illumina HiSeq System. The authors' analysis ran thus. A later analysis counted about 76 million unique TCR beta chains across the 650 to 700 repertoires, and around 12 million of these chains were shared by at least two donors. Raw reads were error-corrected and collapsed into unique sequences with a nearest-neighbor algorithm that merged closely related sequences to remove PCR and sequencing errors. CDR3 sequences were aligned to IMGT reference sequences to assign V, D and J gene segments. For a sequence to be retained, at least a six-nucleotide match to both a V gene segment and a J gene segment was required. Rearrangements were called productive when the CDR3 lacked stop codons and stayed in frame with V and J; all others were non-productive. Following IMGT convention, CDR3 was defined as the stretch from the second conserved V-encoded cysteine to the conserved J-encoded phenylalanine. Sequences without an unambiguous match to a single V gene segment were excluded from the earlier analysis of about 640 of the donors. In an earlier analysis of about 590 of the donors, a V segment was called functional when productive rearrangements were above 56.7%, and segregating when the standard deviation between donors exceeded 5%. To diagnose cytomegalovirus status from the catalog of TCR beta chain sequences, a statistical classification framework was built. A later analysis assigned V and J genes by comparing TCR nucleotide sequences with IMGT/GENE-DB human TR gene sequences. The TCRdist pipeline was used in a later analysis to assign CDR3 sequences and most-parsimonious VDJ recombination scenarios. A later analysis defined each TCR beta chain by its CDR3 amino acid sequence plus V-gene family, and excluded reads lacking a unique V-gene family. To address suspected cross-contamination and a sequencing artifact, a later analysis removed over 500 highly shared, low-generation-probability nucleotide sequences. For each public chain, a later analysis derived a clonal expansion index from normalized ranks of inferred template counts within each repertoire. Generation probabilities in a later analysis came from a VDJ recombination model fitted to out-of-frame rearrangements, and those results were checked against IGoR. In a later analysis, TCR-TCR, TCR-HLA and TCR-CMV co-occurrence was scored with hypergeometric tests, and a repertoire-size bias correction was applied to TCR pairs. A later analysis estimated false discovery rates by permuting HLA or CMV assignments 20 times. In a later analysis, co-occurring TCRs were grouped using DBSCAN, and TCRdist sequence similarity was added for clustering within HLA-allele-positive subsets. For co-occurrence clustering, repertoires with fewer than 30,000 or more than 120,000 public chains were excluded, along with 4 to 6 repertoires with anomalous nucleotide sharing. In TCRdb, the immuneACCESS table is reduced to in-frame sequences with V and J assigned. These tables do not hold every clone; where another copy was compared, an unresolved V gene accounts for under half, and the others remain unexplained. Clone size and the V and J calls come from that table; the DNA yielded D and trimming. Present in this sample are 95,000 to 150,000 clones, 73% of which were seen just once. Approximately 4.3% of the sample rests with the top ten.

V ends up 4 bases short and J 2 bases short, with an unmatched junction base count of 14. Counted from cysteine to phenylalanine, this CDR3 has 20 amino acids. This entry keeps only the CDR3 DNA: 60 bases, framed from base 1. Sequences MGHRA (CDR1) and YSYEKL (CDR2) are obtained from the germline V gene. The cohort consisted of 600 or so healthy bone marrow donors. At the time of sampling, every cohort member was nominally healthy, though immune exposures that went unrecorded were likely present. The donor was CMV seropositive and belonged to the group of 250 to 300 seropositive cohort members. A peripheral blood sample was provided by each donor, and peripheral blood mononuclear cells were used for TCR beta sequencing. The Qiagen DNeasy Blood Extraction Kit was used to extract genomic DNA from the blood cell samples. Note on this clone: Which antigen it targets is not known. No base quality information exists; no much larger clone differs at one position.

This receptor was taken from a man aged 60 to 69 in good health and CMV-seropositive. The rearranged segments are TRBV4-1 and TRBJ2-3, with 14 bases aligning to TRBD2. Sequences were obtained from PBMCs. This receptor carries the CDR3 CASSPLGTSGGQPYTDTQYF. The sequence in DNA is TGCGCCAGCAGCCCGCTAGGGACTAGCGGGGGCCAACCCTACACAGATACGCAGTATTTT.